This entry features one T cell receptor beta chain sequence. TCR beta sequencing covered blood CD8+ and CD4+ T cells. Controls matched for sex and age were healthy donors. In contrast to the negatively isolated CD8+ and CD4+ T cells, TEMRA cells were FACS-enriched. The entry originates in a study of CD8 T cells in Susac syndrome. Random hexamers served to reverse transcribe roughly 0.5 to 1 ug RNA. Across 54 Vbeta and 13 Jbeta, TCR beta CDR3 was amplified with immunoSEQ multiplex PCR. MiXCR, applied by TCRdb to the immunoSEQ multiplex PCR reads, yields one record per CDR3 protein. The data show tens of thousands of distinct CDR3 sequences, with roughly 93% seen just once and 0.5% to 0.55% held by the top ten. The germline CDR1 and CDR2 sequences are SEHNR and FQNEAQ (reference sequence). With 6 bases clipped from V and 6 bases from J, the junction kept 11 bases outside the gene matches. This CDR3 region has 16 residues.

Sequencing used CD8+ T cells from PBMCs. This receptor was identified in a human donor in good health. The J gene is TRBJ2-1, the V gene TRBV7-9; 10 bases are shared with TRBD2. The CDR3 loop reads CASRGNSGRSGNEQFF. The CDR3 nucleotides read TGTGCCAGCAGAGGTAATAGCGGGAGGAGCGGCAATGAGCAGTTCTTC.